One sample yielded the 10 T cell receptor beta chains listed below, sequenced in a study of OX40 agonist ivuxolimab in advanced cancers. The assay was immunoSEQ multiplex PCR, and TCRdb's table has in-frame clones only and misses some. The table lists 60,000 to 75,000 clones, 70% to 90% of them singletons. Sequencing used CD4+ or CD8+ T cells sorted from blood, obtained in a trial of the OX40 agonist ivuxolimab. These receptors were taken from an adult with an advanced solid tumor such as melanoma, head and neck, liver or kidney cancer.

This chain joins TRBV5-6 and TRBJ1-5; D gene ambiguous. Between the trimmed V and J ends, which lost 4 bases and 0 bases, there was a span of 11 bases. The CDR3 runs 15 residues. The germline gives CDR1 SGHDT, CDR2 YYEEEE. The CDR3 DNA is TGTGCCAGCAGCCGACGGGCTTATAGCAATCAGCCCCAGCATTTT. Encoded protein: CASSRRAYSNQPQHF. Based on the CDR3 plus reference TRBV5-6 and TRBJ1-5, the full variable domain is DAGVTQSPTHLIKTRGQQVTLRCSPKSGHDTVSWYQQALGQGPQFIFQYYEEEERQRGNFPDRFSGHQFPNYSSELNVNALLLGDSALYLCASSRRAYSNQPQHFGDGTRLSIL.

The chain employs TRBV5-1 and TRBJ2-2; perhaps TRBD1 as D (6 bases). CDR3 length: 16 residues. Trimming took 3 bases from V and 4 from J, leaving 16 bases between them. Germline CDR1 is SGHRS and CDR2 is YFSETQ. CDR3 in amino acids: CASSWTGQSSTGELFF. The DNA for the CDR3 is TGCGCCAGCAGCTGGACGGGACAAAGCTCCACCGGGGAGCTGTTTTTT.

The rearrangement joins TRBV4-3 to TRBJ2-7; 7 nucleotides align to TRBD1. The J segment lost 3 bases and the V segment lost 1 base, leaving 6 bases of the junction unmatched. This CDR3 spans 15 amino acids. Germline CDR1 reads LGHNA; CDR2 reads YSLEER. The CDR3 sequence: CASSQGPGGIYEQYF. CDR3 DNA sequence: TGCGCCAGCAGCCAAGGGCCAGGGGGAATCTACGAGCAGTACTTC.

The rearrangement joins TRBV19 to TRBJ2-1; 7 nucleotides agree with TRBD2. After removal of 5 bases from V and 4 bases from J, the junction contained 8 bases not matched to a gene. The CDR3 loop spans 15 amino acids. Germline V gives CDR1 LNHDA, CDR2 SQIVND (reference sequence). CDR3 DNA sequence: TGTGCCAGTAGTCCCGTCAGACTAGCATACAATGAGCAGTTCTTC. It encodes CASSPVRLAYNEQFF.

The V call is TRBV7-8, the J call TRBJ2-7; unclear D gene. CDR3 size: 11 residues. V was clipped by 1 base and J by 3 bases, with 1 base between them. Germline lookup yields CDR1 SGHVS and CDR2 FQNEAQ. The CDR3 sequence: CASSLVYEQYF. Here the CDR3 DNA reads TGTGCCAGCAGCTTAGTCTACGAGCAGTACTTC.

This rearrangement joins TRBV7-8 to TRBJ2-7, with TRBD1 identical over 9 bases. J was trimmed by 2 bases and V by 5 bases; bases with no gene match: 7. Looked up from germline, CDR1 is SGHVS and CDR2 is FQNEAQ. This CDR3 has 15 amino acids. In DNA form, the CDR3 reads TGTGCCAGCAGCCGTCCAGGACAGGGGACCTACGAGCAGTACTTC. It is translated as CASSRPGQGTYEQYF.

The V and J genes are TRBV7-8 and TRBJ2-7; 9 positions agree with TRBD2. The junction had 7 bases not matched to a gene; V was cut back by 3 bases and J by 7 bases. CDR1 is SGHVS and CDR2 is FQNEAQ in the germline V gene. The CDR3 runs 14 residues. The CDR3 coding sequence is TGTGCCAGCAGCTTTTCCACTAGCGGGCTTGAGCAGTACTTC. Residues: CASSFSTSGLEQYF.

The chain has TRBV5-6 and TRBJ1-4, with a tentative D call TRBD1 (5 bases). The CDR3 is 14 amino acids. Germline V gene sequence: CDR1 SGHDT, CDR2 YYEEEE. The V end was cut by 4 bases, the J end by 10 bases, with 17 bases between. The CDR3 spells CASSLEAGTGKLFF. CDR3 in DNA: TGTGCCAGCAGCCTGGAGGCAGGGACCGGAAAACTGTTTTTT. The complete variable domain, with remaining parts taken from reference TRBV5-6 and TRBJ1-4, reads DAGVTQSPTHLIKTRGQQVTLRCSPKSGHDTVSWYQQALGQGPQFIFQYYEEEERQRGNFPDRFSGHQFPNYSSELNVNALLLGDSALYLCASSLEAGTGKLFFGSGTQLSVL.

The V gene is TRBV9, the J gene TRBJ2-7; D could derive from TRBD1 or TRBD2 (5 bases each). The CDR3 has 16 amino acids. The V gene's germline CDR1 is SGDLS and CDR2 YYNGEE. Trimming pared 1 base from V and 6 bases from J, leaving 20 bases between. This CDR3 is CASSVSPGVGVGEQYF. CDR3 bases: TGTGCCAGCAGCGTATCCCCCGGGGTAGGGGTTGGCGAGCAGTACTTC.

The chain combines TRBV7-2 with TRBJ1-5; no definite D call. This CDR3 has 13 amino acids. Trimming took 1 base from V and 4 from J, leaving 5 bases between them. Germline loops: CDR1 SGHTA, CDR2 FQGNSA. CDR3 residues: CASSLVGNQPQHF. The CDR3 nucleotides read TGTGCCAGCAGCTTAGTCGGGAATCAGCCCCAGCATTTT. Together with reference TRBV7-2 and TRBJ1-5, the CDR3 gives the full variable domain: GAGVSQSPSNKVTEKGKDVELRCDPISGHTALYWYRQSLGQGLEFLIYFQGNSAPDKSGLPSDRFSAERTGGSVSTLTIQRTQQEDSAVYLCASSLVGNQPQHFGDGTRLSIL.